Listed below are T cell receptor beta chains from one sample, sequenced in a study of blood T cell repertoires in COVID-19. Method: immunoSEQ multiplex PCR; TCRdb's copy keeps in-frame clones and lacks some. The table has roughly 150,000 clones, 84% seen once; the top ten hold around 3.9%. The sequencing input was PBMCs or T cells enriched from blood (not recorded which). Receptors originate from a man aged 45-65 years in a cohort exposed to, infected with or recovered from COVID-19 (not recorded which). The CDR3 runs from the conserved cysteine through the conserved F or W. The order of the fields is J gene, V gene, D gene, CDR3 protein. A D gene is named only where the DNA matches it firmly.

j_gene: TRBJ2-5; v_gene: TRBV30; d_gene: NA; CDR3aa: CAWSTRTSQETQYF
j_gene: TRBJ1-3; v_gene: TRBV2; d_gene: NA; CDR3aa: CASIPGSSGNTIYF
j_gene: TRBJ2-7; v_gene: TRBV19; d_gene: NA; CDR3aa: CASSKRGAANYEQYF
j_gene: TRBJ1-1; v_gene: TRBV18; d_gene: TRBD1; CDR3aa: CASSLGTGELEAFF
j_gene: TRBJ2-7; v_gene: TRBV5-6; d_gene: NA; CDR3aa: CASSRGAAPEQYF
j_gene: TRBJ2-7; v_gene: TRBV12-3/TRBV12-4; d_gene: TRBD1; CDR3aa: CASSPGQYEQYF
j_gene: TRBJ2-7; v_gene: TRBV7-3; d_gene: NA; CDR3aa: CASSPTPLVHEQYF
j_gene: TRBJ1-1; v_gene: TRBV4-3; d_gene: NA; CDR3aa: CASSQDRVSAEAFF
j_gene: TRBJ2-2; v_gene: TRBV5-1; d_gene: TRBD2; CDR3aa: CASSPASGRATGELFF
j_gene: TRBJ1-2; v_gene: TRBV19; d_gene: NA; CDR3aa: CASSNLDSTFYGYTF